The 21 T cell receptor beta chains below were found in one sample sequenced in a study of blood T cells in healthy people across ages. A sample-barcoded 5' primer and a J-beta primer mix were used in a second PCR of about 7 to 12 cycles. TCRdb itself ran the 5' RACE reads through MiXCR, one entry per CDR3 protein. Among around 1,100,000 distinct CDR3 sequences listed, less than 45% were seen once. Sequenced input: blood. These receptors were obtained from a man between 18 and 35 years old in good health.

The chain combines TRBV7-2 with TRBJ1-2, with 9 bases that match TRBD1. CDR3 size: 15 residues. V was pared by 4 bases and J by 5 bases, with 8 bases of the junction left unmatched. From germline, CDR1 is SGHTA and CDR2 FQGNSA. CDR3 region: CASSYGQGPWYGYTF. In DNA, the CDR3 is TGTGCCAGCAGCTATGGACAGGGGCCTTGGTATGGCTACACCTTC.

J is TRBJ1-4 and V is TRBV12-3 or TRBV12-4; possible D gene TRBD1, 5 bases. This CDR3 has 14 residues. V gave up 4 bases and J gave up 9 bases, with 15 bases separating them. CDR3 nucleotides: TGTGCCAGCAGTTCTCAGACAGAAGGGAAAAAACTGTTTTTT. This codes for CASSSQTEGKKLFF.

This clonotype was found once. The rearrangement links TRBV5-1 to TRBJ2-3, with a tentative D call TRBD2 (7 bases). Germline loops: CDR1 SGHRS, CDR2 YFSETQ. Trimming took 4 bases from V and 0 from J, leaving 15 bases between them. The CDR3 runs 16 residues. CDR3 sequence: CASSNRGAASTDTQYF. As DNA, the CDR3 is TGCGCCAGCAGCAACCGGGGGGCCGCTAGCACAGATACGCAGTATTTT.

The genes are TRBV11-1 and TRBJ2-4; tentatively, D is TRBD1 (5 bases). The CDR3 is 15 residues long. Germline assignment: CDR1 SGHAT and CDR2 FQDESV (reference sequence). The ends were cut back, 5 bases at V and 2 bases at J, with 13 bases in the middle. CDR3 coding DNA: TGTGCCAGCAGCCTCGCAGGACACTCCAAAAACATTCAGTACTTC. Residues: CASSLAGHSKNIQYF.

The chain uses TRBV3-1 and TRBJ1-2; D ambiguous. V lost 0 bases and J lost 8, with 10 bases in between. The CDR3 contains 13 residues. Germline CDR1 reads LGHDT; CDR2 reads YNNKEL (reference sequence). The CDR3 DNA sequence: TGTGCCAGCAGCCAAGATCCTGGATGGGGCTACACCTTC. Its translation: CASSQDPGWGYTF.

This clonotype was counted ten times or more. The chain combines TRBV6-6 with TRBJ1-4; D unresolved. This CDR3 comprises 14 residues. From germline, CDR1 is MNHNY and CDR2 SVGAGI (reference sequence). Deletions cut 6 bases from V and 8 bases from J, with 16 bases between. Here the CDR3 reads CASRDREEYEKLFF. The CDR3, as DNA: TGTGCCAGCAGGGACCGGGAAGAATACGAAAAACTGTTTTTT.

This sequence joins TRBV12-3 or TRBV12-4 and TRBJ2-2; TRBD2 matches 11 bases. The CDR3 totals 17 residues. J was trimmed by 1 base and V by 5 bases; bases with no gene match: 6. In DNA form, the CDR3 reads TGTGCCAGCAGTGATACTAGCGGGGGCCAGAACACCGGGGAGCTGTTTTTT. It specifies CASSDTSGGQNTGELFF.

The table lists this clonotype with a few counts. For the CDR3, the DNA is TGTGCCAGCAGGGGAGGACAGGGTCCTTACAATGAGCAGTTCTTC. This gives the protein CASRGGQGPYNEQFF. V gene TRBV2 combines with J gene TRBJ2-1; TRBD1 matches 8 bases. The CDR3 is made up of 15 amino acids. V gave up 6 bases and J gave up 4 bases; unmatched junction bases: 8. Germline V gene sequence: CDR1 SNHLY, CDR2 FYNNEI.

The genes are TRBV7-8 and TRBJ1-1, with no clear D. Germline V lookup: CDR1 SGHVS, CDR2 FQNEAQ. The V gene lost 6 bases and the J gene lost 4 bases, with 12 bases spanning the gap. CDR3 length: 13 residues. The CDR3 region is CASSPAGITEAFF. CDR3 DNA sequence: TGTGCCAGCAGTCCTGCGGGAATCACTGAAGCTTTCTTT.

This clonotype was detected a few times. The genes are TRBV11-1 and TRBJ1-6; D unclear. The CDR3 loop spans 13 amino acids. Germline assignment: CDR1 SGHAT and CDR2 FQDESV (reference sequence). Trimming took 11 bases from V and 7 from J, leaving 15 bases between them. The CDR3 loop is CASRDLLNSPLHF. DNA of the CDR3: TGTGCCTCCCGAGACCTCTTGAATTCACCCCTCCACTTT.

The gene calls are TRBV20-1 and TRBJ1-5, with TRBD1 identical over 9 bases. The CDR3 consists of 13 residues. Germline lookup yields CDR1 DFQATT and CDR2 SNEGSKA (reference sequence). Written as DNA, the CDR3 is TGCAGCGCCGACAGGGGGGAGAATCAGCCCCAGCATTTT. Protein sequence: CSADRGENQPQHF.

The table lists this clonotype with a few counts. This chain uses TRBV7-8 with TRBJ1-5, with D unclear. V lost 2 bases and J 1 base, leaving 9 bases between the germline ends. Germline CDR1 and CDR2: SGHVS and FQNEAQ. The CDR3 sequence is 15 residues long. In DNA, the CDR3 is TGTGCCAGCAGCTTATCACGGTTGAGCAATCAGCCCCAGCATTTT. Translation gives CASSLSRLSNQPQHF.

The V and J genes are TRBV7-2 and TRBJ1-2; 7 nucleotides line up with TRBD1. The ends lost 5 bases at V and 6 bases at J; junction bases unmatched: 9. CDR1 and CDR2 from the germline V gene are SGHTA and FQGNSA. The CDR3 totals 14 residues. The CDR3 coding sequence is TGTGCCAGCAGCCCCCGGACAGGCAAAAATGGCTACACCTTC. This sequence encodes CASSPRTGKNGYTF.

The chain combines TRBV27 with TRBJ1-2, with TRBD1 as a possible D gene (6 bases). V was pared by 5 bases and J by 8 bases, with 12 bases between. The CDR3 totals 12 residues. The V gene's germline CDR1 is MNHEY and CDR2 SMNVEV (reference sequence). CDR3 residues: CASSPTQGGYTF. As DNA, the CDR3 is TGTGCCAGCAGTCCAACACAGGGAGGCTACACCTTC.

V gene TRBV6-2 or TRBV6-3 combines with J gene TRBJ2-1; D is unclear. The DNA end lines up better with TRBJ2-7; the J call may be wrong. Germline CDR1 and CDR2: MNHEY and SVGEGT. The CDR3 is made up of 16 amino acids. Here the CDR3 reads CASSYNPENSYNEQYF. For the CDR3, the DNA is TGTGCCAGCAGTTACAACCCCGAGAACTCCTACAATGAGCAGTACTTC.

Only a few counts were recorded for this clonotype. The chain couples TRBV10-3 to TRBJ1-2; possible D gene TRBD1, 6 bases. This CDR3 region has 12 residues. CDR1 ENHRY and CDR2 SYGVKD come from the germline V gene. V was shortened by 7 bases and J by 7 bases, with 13 bases between the two germline ends. CDR3 in DNA: TGTGCCATCAACCCCGGACAGACTGGCTACACCTTC. Encoded protein: CAINPGQTGYTF.

Only a few counts were recorded for this clonotype. The chain carries TRBV20-1 and TRBJ1-4, with 7 bases fitting TRBD1. This CDR3 contains 14 residues. CDR1 and CDR2 from the germline V gene are DFQATT and SNEGSKA (reference sequence). V was clipped by 2 bases and J by 8 bases; unmatched bases: 8. CDR3 DNA: TGCAGTGCTAGAATCCCAGGGGGTAGAGAAAAACTGTTTTTT. It specifies CSARIPGGREKLFF.

Remarks on this clonotype: Relative to the germline gene, one junction end is altered; a read error may explain this. The V call is TRBV15, the J call TRBJ2-1; TRBD2 matches 7 bases. The CDR3 covers 16 residues. Germline V gene data show CDR1 as LNHNV and CDR2 as YYDKDF (reference sequence). In DNA, the CDR3 is TGTGCCACCAGCGTCTTGCCTAGCGGATACTACAGTGAGCAGTTCTTC. As protein: CATSVLPSGYYSEQFF. The variable domain in full, completed from reference TRBV15 and TRBJ2-1, reads DAMVIQNPRYQVTQFGKPVTLSCSQTLNHNVMYWYQQKSSQAPKLLFHYYDKDFNNEADTPDNFQSRRPNTSFCFLDIRSPGLGDTAMYLCATSVLPSGYYSEQFFGPGTRLTVL.

The chain uses TRBV30 and TRBJ2-3; D is unclear. From germline, CDR1 is GTSNPN and CDR2 SVGIG (reference sequence). Trimming stripped 2 bases from V and 1 base from J, with 13 bases between. CDR3 size: 15 residues. Here the CDR3 reads CAWSTDVTRTDTQYF. The CDR3 bases are TGTGCCTGGAGTACGGACGTTACCCGCACAGATACGCAGTATTTT.

This clonotype was detected only a few times. V is TRBV7-3 and J is TRBJ2-1; no clear D gene. Germline assignment: CDR1 SGHTA and CDR2 FQGTGA. V gave up 2 bases and J gave up 12 bases, with 8 bases separating them. This CDR3 has 11 residues. The CDR3 DNA reads as TGTGCCAGCAGCTTATACTCAGTGCAGTTCTTC. This encodes CASSLYSVQFF.

The chain has TRBV5-6 and TRBJ1-1; D is unresolved. CDR1 and CDR2 (germline): SGHDT, YYEEEE. The length of the CDR3 is 15 residues. Between the trimmed V and J ends, which lost 4 bases and 0 bases, there was a span of 13 bases. DNA for the CDR3: TGTGCCAGCAGCCATCCCCCAGACATGAACACTGAAGCTTTCTTT. The encoded protein is CASSHPPDMNTEAFF.